These 16 T cell receptor beta chains share one sample of origin, sequenced in a study of early stage breast cancer tumors. Repertoires were generated with immunoSEQ multiplex PCR, while TCRdb's copy carries only in-frame clones and drops some. This sample has about 53,000 clones; around nine tenths occur once, and the top ten carry 4.5% to 5%. Material for sequencing was blood. These receptors were obtained from a person aged 70 to 80 with breast cancer.

This chain connects TRBV10-2 to TRBJ1-6, with 7 bases lining up with TRBD1. CDR1 and CDR2 from the germline V gene are WSHSY and SAAADI. Trimming removed 6 bases from V and 6 bases from J; junction bases left unmatched: 8. The CDR3 sequence is 15 residues long. The CDR3 region has the DNA TGCGCCAGCAGCGCCCCAGGGGGGCGTAATTCACCCCTCCACTTT. Translated: CASSAPGGRNSPLHF.

The chain is built from TRBV18 and TRBJ1-6, with D tentatively TRBD1 (5 bases). Trimming took off 2 bases at V and 5 bases at J, with 19 bases between the two ends. The CDR3 runs to 18 residues. Germline V lookup: CDR1 KGHSH, CDR2 LQKENI. CDR3 DNA: TGTGCCAGCTCACCAGAATTTGGACAAGAGACGGATAATTCACCCCTCCACTTT. It yields the protein CASSPEFGQETDNSPLHF.

This clone was observed a few times. The chain employs TRBV9 and TRBJ1-1, with a tentative D call TRBD1 (6 bases). Germline assignment: CDR1 SGDLS and CDR2 YYNGEE. CDR3 size: 14 residues. Trimming shortened V by 3 bases and J by 1 base, and 10 bases separated the two germline ends. This chain's CDR3 is CASSALDRNTEAFF. The CDR3 bases are TGTGCCAGCAGCGCGCTGGACAGGAACACTGAAGCTTTCTTT.

The gene calls are TRBV4-2 and TRBJ2-3, with TRBD2 identical over 13 bases. Germline V CDR1 and CDR2: LGHNA, YNFKEQ. After removal of 3 bases from V and 9 bases from J, the junction contained 6 bases not matched to a gene. The CDR3 is made up of 15 amino acids. CDR3 loop: CASSHTSGGAETQYF. CDR3 coding DNA: TGTGCCAGCAGCCATACTAGCGGGGGGGCCGAAACGCAGTATTTT.

The chain recombines TRBV2 with TRBJ1-6, with D possibly matching TRBD1 (5 bases). V was cut by 11 bases and J by 5 bases, with 13 bases left in between. The CDR3 runs 13 residues. Germline V gives CDR1 SNHLY, CDR2 FYNNEI. Here the CDR3 DNA reads TGTGCCTCCCTAACAGGAAATAATTCACCCCTCCACTTT. It encodes CASLTGNNSPLHF. The variable domain in full, completed from reference TRBV2 and TRBJ1-6, reads EPEVTQTPSHQVTQMGQEVILRCVPISNHLYFYWYRQILGQKVEFLVSFYNNEISEKSEIFDDQFSVERPDGSNFTLKIRSTKLEDSAMYFCASLTGNNSPLHFGNGTRLTVT.

The V and J genes are TRBV5-4 and TRBJ1-3; D gene uncertain. Germline CDR1 SGHNT, CDR2 YYREEE (reference sequence). The V gene lost 0 bases and the J gene lost 4 bases, with 5 bases spanning the gap. The CDR3 contains 13 residues. The CDR3: CASSLARGNTIYF. In nucleotides, the CDR3 is TGTGCCAGCAGCTTGGCTAGGGGAAACACCATATATTTT.

This chain links TRBV9 with TRBJ2-1, with TRBD1 matching 10 bases. Germline values: CDR1 SGDLS, CDR2 YYNGEE. The CDR3 covers 18 residues. The V and J ends lost 0 bases and 4 bases, in that order; junction bases with no gene match: 10. CDR3 sequence: CASSVALLGQGRYNEQFF. In DNA form, the CDR3 reads TGTGCCAGCAGCGTAGCTTTATTGGGACAGGGGAGGTACAATGAGCAGTTCTTC.

The chain has TRBV27 and TRBJ1-5; a weak D match, TRBD1 (6 bases). The length of the CDR3 is 15 residues. V lost 6 bases, J lost 7 bases, and 19 bases lay in between. Per the germline V gene, CDR1 is MNHEY and CDR2 is SMNVEV (reference sequence). The CDR3: CASSIQSGQGQPQHF. Here the CDR3 DNA reads TGTGCCAGCAGCATACAATCAGGGCAGGGGCAGCCCCAGCATTTT.

J is TRBJ2-7 and V is TRBV5-4; TRBD1 agrees at 7 bases. This CDR3 spans 18 amino acids. J gave up 0 bases and V 0 bases, and 12 bases lay outside the gene matches. The germline gives CDR1 SGHNT, CDR2 YYREEE (reference sequence). The DNA for the CDR3 is TGTGCCAGCAGCTTGGAGCCAGGGGGAGTGGTATTCTCCTACGAGCAGTACTTC. This translates into CASSLEPGGVVFSYEQYF.

The V gene is TRBV7-2, the J gene TRBJ1-1; no clear D gene. This CDR3 is built from 15 residues. V shed 2 bases and J shed 0 bases, with 10 bases lying between them. CDR1 is SGHTA and CDR2 is FQGNSA in the germline V gene. The CDR3 DNA is TGTGCCAGCAGCTTACAGTTTGGCCTGAACACTGAAGCTTTCTTT. Translated: CASSLQFGLNTEAFF.

This rearrangement joins TRBV5-1 to TRBJ2-3; 9 bases align to TRBD2. Germline values: CDR1 SGHRS, CDR2 YFSETQ. The CDR3 sequence is 16 residues long. With 0 bases clipped from V and 2 bases from J, the junction kept 4 bases outside the gene matches. The CDR3 DNA follows: TGCGCCAGCAGCTTGGGCCTAGCGGGACTCACAGATACGCAGTATTTT. Its translation: CASSLGLAGLTDTQYF. Complete variable domain (other parts from reference TRBV5-1 and TRBJ2-3): KAGVTQTPRYLIKTRGQQVTLSCSPISGHRSVSWYQQTPGQGLQFLFEYFSETQRNKGNFPGRFSGRQFSNSRSEMNVSTLELGDSALYLCASSLGLAGLTDTQYFGPGTRLTVL.

The chain recombines TRBV7-2 with TRBJ1-5; 7 bases align to TRBD1. Germline V lookup: CDR1 SGHTA, CDR2 FQGNSA. This CDR3 region has 14 residues. V lost 1 base, J lost 5 bases, and 2 bases stayed unmatched. This CDR3 reads CASSLVGTDQPQHF. CDR3 DNA sequence: TGTGCCAGCAGCTTAGTAGGGACAGATCAGCCCCAGCATTTT. Using reference TRBV7-2 and TRBJ1-5 for the parts outside the CDR3, the full variable domain is GAGVSQSPSNKVTEKGKDVELRCDPISGHTALYWYRQSLGQGLEFLIYFQGNSAPDKSGLPSDRFSAERTGGSVSTLTIQRTQQEDSAVYLCASSLVGTDQPQHFGDGTRLSIL.

This rearrangement joins TRBV7-2 to TRBJ1-2; 8 bases are shared with TRBD1. Trimming removed 6 bases from V and 4 bases from J; junction bases left unmatched: 10. In germline, CDR1 is SGHTA, CDR2 FQGNSA. The CDR3 spans 15 residues. DNA for the CDR3: TGTGCCAGCAGAAGACAGGGGAATGAAGTCTATGGCTACACCTTC. It is translated as CASRRQGNEVYGYTF.

This chain connects TRBV19 to TRBJ2-3; no firm D call. V gave up 5 bases and J gave up 6 bases, with 6 bases separating them. Germline V CDR1 and CDR2: LNHDA, SQIVND (reference sequence). The CDR3 runs 11 residues. In DNA, the CDR3 is TGTGCCAGTAGTTCACACGATACGCAGTATTTT. It yields the protein CASSSHDTQYF.

The chain employs TRBV4-3 and TRBJ1-3; 10 nucleotides agree with TRBD1. Trimming cost V 4 bases and J 2 bases; bases outside gene matches: 2. The CDR3 covers 15 residues. Germline loops: CDR1 LGHNA, CDR2 YSLEER. CDR3: CASSRGQGAGNTIYF. Here the CDR3 DNA reads TGCGCCAGCAGCCGAGGACAGGGGGCTGGAAACACCATATATTTT.

V usage is TRBV5-6 and J usage is TRBJ1-2; 9 bases align to TRBD1. Trimming took 4 bases from V and 7 from J; bases not matched to a gene: 8. Germline assignment: CDR1 SGHDT and CDR2 YYEEEE. This CDR3 is 14 amino acids long. In DNA, the CDR3 is TGTGCCAGCAGCCTGGGACAGGGACGGAGTGGCTACACCTTC. This gives the protein CASSLGQGRSGYTF.